This record looks at one T cell receptor (beta chain) sequence and its context. Here the gene names and germline are mouse. The CDR3 extends 1 residue past the end of the read, so its final part is completed from the germline J gene. This CDR3 has 15 amino acids. Between the trimmed V and J ends, which lost 0 bases and 0 bases, there was a span of 8 bases. Per the germline V gene, CDR1 is LGHNA and CDR2 is YNLKQL (reference sequence). Time point reported: mouse harvest day 14 after allogeneic transplant. Mouse grafts combined 10^7 T-cell-depleted bone marrow cells with 10^6 splenic CD5+ T cells. Produced via immunoSEQ multiplex PCR; TCRdb's table is partial and in-frame only. The repertoire has around 1,300 clones, approximately 44% of them found once; the top ten carry 25%. The sample is drawn from a study of tissue T cells after allogeneic stem cell transplantation.

The specimen was gut tissue. V usage is TRBV5 and J usage is TRBJ1-2; D remains unclear. This TCR was sampled from a female BALB/c mouse given C57BL/6 T cells with graft-versus-host disease after an allogeneic hematopoietic cell transplant. The CDR3 sequence is CASSQETSANSDYTF. The part of the CDR3 DNA that was read is TGTGCCAGCAGCCAAGAAACATCTGCAAACTCCGACTACACC.